The 19 T cell receptor beta chains listed next were all sequenced from one sample in a study of blood T cell repertoires in COVID-19. Generated by immunoSEQ multiplex PCR, the TCRdb table keeps only in-frame clones and is missing some. The sample contains around 160,000 clones, 80% of which appear only once. Sequencing was done on a sample of peripheral blood. These receptors all stem from a man aged 55-75 years with active or convalescent COVID-19.

The V and J genes are TRBV9 and TRBJ2-5; the match to TRBD2 covers 10 bases. Looked up from germline, CDR1 is SGDLS and CDR2 is YYNGEE. The length of the CDR3 is 16 residues. The J segment lost 5 bases and the V segment lost 4 bases, leaving 11 bases of the junction unmatched. The chain's CDR3 is CASSPSSGRAGETQYF. CDR3 DNA: TGTGCCAGCAGCCCTAGCAGCGGGAGGGCCGGGGAGACCCAGTACTTC.

The chain employs TRBV14 and TRBJ1-1; TRBD1 might be the D (5 bases). Trimming shortened V by 0 bases and J by 3 bases, and 11 bases separated the two germline ends. This CDR3 has 15 amino acids. Germline loops: CDR1 SGHDN, CDR2 FVKESK. CDR3: CASSQEGGAYTEAFF. The DNA for the CDR3 is TGTGCCAGCAGCCAAGAGGGAGGGGCGTACACTGAAGCTTTCTTT.

The gene calls are TRBV30 and TRBJ1-3; D ambiguous. CDR1 is GTSNPN and CDR2 is SVGIG in the germline V gene (reference sequence). V shed 1 base and J shed 0 bases, with 13 bases lying between them. The CDR3 extends over 16 amino acids. CDR3 protein: CAWSGAGAYSGNTIYF. As DNA, the CDR3 is TGTGCCTGGAGTGGGGCAGGCGCTTACTCTGGAAACACCATATATTTT. Looking up the rest from reference TRBV30 and TRBJ1-3 gives the full variable domain: SQTIHQWPATLVQPVGSPLSLECTVEGTSNPNLYWYRQAAGRGLQLLFYSVGIGQISSEVPQNLSASRPQDRQFILSSKKLLLSDSGFYLCAWSGAGAYSGNTIYFGEGSWLTVV.

V is TRBV19 and J is TRBJ2-1; 12 bases match TRBD2. The ends lost 2 bases at V and 9 bases at J; junction bases unmatched: 8. The germline gives CDR1 LNHDA, CDR2 SQIVND (reference sequence). The CDR3 spans 16 residues. The CDR3 DNA reads as TGTGCCAGTAGTATAAAGCCCGGACTAGCGGGAACTGAGCAGTTCTTC. Translated: CASSIKPGLAGTEQFF.

This clone came up a few times. V usage is TRBV3-1 (or the pseudogene TRBV3-2) and J usage is TRBJ1-5; D is ambiguous. CDR3 length: 14 amino acids. The germline gives CDR1 LGHDT, CDR2 YNNKEL (reference sequence). V was trimmed by 0 bases and J by 4 bases, leaving 7 bases between them. The CDR3 DNA is TGTGCCAGCAGCCAAGATTTGACAAATCAGCCCCAGCATTTT. Translation: CASSQDLTNQPQHF.

V and J are TRBV14 and TRBJ1-2; TRBD1 agrees at 8 bases. V lost 1 base and J lost 7; bases outside the gene matches: 11. CDR3 length equals 16 residues. CDR1 is SGHDN and CDR2 is FVKESK in the germline V gene. The CDR3 reads CASSQGKHTGGFGYTF. The CDR3 nucleotides read TGTGCCAGCAGCCAAGGGAAACATACAGGGGGTTTTGGCTACACCTTC.

The chain combines TRBV18 with TRBJ2-2; the D is unclear. The CDR3 has 14 residues. The V gene's germline CDR1 is KGHSH and CDR2 LQKENI. V dropped 3 bases and J dropped 1 base, with 6 bases sitting between them. The CDR3 is CASSPGQNTGELFF. The CDR3, as DNA: TGTGCCAGCTCACCTGGGCAGAACACCGGGGAGCTGTTTTTT.

This clone has a handful of counts. The chain is built from TRBV5-1 and TRBJ1-2; weak D call: TRBD1 (5 bases). CDR1 and CDR2 (germline): SGHRS, YFSETQ. The CDR3 extends over 15 amino acids. V was shortened by 0 bases and J by 0 bases, with 9 bases between the two germline ends. The CDR3 here is CASSLEAGANYGYTF. CDR3 bases: TGCGCCAGCAGCTTGGAGGCGGGGGCTAACTATGGCTACACCTTC. Drawing the rest from reference TRBV5-1 and TRBJ1-2, the complete variable domain is KAGVTQTPRYLIKTRGQQVTLSCSPISGHRSVSWYQQTPGQGLQFLFEYFSETQRNKGNFPGRFSGRQFSNSRSEMNVSTLELGDSALYLCASSLEAGANYGYTFGSGTRLTVV.

The V call is TRBV7-3, the J call TRBJ2-2; 11 bases fit TRBD2. V shed 5 bases and J 6 bases; nucleotides not matched to a gene: 5. This CDR3 has 15 amino acids. Germline values: CDR1 SGHTA, CDR2 FQGTGA. CDR3: CASSPLAGEAGELFF. The DNA of the CDR3 is TGTGCCAGCAGCCCACTAGCGGGAGAGGCCGGGGAGCTGTTTTTT.

The chain recombines TRBV3-1 (or the pseudogene TRBV3-2) with TRBJ2-1, with 8 bases matching TRBD2. CDR3 length: 17 amino acids. From germline, CDR1 is LGHDT and CDR2 YNNKEL (reference sequence). Trimming took 0 bases from V and 1 from J; bases not matched to a gene: 5. CDR3 protein: CASSQEGRGESYNEQFF. The CDR3 nucleotides are TGTGCCAGCAGCCAAGAGGGGCGGGGGGAATCCTACAATGAGCAGTTCTTC.

The chain combines TRBV5-1 with TRBJ2-3; 11 bases are a match to TRBD2. Germline loops: CDR1 SGHRS, CDR2 YFSETQ. This CDR3 region has 16 residues. Germline trimming cut 0 bases from V and 4 bases from J; bases unmatched to any gene: 4. CDR3 region: CASSLVAGGLPDTQYF. The CDR3 DNA follows: TGCGCCAGCAGCTTGGTAGCGGGAGGGCTCCCAGATACGCAGTATTTT.

The chain has TRBV4-2 and TRBJ2-1, with 9 bases matching TRBD2. Germline V gene data show CDR1 as LGHNA and CDR2 as YNFKEQ. CDR3 length: 15 residues. Unmatched junction bases numbered 1, after V lost 0 bases and J lost 4 bases. Here the CDR3 DNA reads TGTGCCAGCAGCCAAGAACTAGCGGGTTACAATGAGCAGTTCTTC. This translates into CASSQELAGYNEQFF.

This sequence joins TRBV24-1 and TRBJ1-5, with D unclear. V was pared by 1 base and J by 2 bases, with 14 bases between. This CDR3 has 17 residues. Germline CDR1 reads KGHDR; CDR2 reads SFDVKD. CDR3 bases: TGTGCCACCAGTGATTTCCCGCCTCCGAGAGGCAATCAGCCCCAGCATTTT. It is translated as CATSDFPPPRGNQPQHF.

This chain connects TRBV7-8 to TRBJ2-5, with a possible D match to TRBD2 (6 bases). V shed 3 bases and J shed 5 bases, with 10 bases lying between them. The CDR3 contains 13 residues. Germline assignment: CDR1 SGHVS and CDR2 FQNEAQ. The CDR3 DNA reads as TGTGCCAGCAGCTTGGGGGGATCTGAGACCCAGTACTTC. Translating it yields CASSLGGSETQYF.

This chain connects TRBV14 to TRBJ2-7, with 8 bases aligning to TRBD2. The germline V gene encodes CDR1 SGHDN and CDR2 FVKESK. V lost 11 bases, J lost 6 bases, and 9 bases stayed unmatched. The CDR3 is 12 residues long. The CDR3 spells CAGERESLEQYF. For the CDR3, the DNA is TGTGCCGGAGAGCGGGAGAGTCTCGAGCAGTACTTC.

This clone appeared a single time. The V call is TRBV2, the J call TRBJ2-4; D may be TRBD2 (6 bases). In germline, CDR1 is SNHLY, CDR2 FYNNEI. CDR3 length: 15 residues. V dropped 6 bases and J dropped 4 bases, with 16 bases sitting between them. Here the CDR3 DNA reads TGTGCCAGCAGAGGCCCCCGGGAGAGGAAAAACATTCAGTACTTC. This encodes CASRGPRERKNIQYF.

This clone came up once. The chain employs TRBV7-3 and TRBJ1-1; 8 nucleotides line up with TRBD1. Trimming took 5 bases from V and 7 from J; bases not matched to a gene: 6. Germline CDR1 SGHTA, CDR2 FQGTGA. CDR3 length: 13 amino acids. The CDR3 DNA follows: TGTGCCAGCAGCACAGGGGGGAGGAATGAAGCTTTCTTT. Translating gives CASSTGGRNEAFF.

The chain uses TRBV5-1 and TRBJ2-5; the D is unclear. CDR1 is SGHRS, CDR2 YFSETQ, per germline. The CDR3 covers 14 residues. The V gene lost 0 bases and the J gene lost 1 base, with 7 bases spanning the gap. In DNA form, the CDR3 reads TGCGCCAGCAGCTTGGACAGAAGCCAAGAGACCCAGTACTTC. It encodes CASSLDRSQETQYF.

The table lists this clone with a count of one. V is TRBV5-1 and J is TRBJ2-3; 13 nucleotides line up with TRBD2. Germline V gives CDR1 SGHRS, CDR2 YFSETQ. Losses at the gene ends were 0 bases for V and 5 bases for J; bases not matched to a gene: 3. CDR3 length: 16 residues. CDR3 region: CASSLGTSGSGDTQYF. CDR3 in DNA: TGCGCCAGCAGCTTGGGGACTAGCGGGAGCGGAGATACGCAGTATTTT.